A selection of T cell receptor beta chains follows, all from one sample in a study of T cell responses to AZD1222 COVID-19 vaccine. Only in-frame clones appear in the TCRdb table, and some are missing; sequencing was by immunoSEQ multiplex PCR. The profile shows 160,000 or so clones, over 80% of them singletons. The sequences come from peripheral blood, collected 28 days after the second dose of the MenACWY control vaccine. These receptors were taken from an adult who received the MenACWY meningococcal vaccine as a control. CDR3s include the opening cysteine and the closing phenylalanine or tryptophan. The D gene is left open where the match is weak. Clone size is shown for a subset of rows, as once, few, many or a class of expanded clone.

>-|TRBJ2-7|TRBD1|TRBV5-1
CASSLGPGQGAYEQYF
TGCGCCAGCAGCTTGGGACCCGGACAGGGGGCTTACGAGCAGTACTTC
>-|TRBJ2-6|-|TRBV3-1/TRBV3-2
CASSQEGLPGANVLTF
TGTGCCAGCAGCCAAGAAGGTCTGCCGGGGGCCAACGTCCTGACTTTC
>-|TRBJ1-5|-|TRBV19
CASSVRPRAPRSQPQHF
TGTGCCAGTAGTGTAAGACCCCGGGCCCCAAGGAGTCAGCCCCAGCATTTT
>-|TRBJ1-3|-|TRBV6-2/TRBV6-3
CASSSDRNSGNTIYF
TGTGCCAGCAGTTCTGACAGGAACAGTGGAAACACCATATATTTT
>-|TRBJ2-1|TRBD2|TRBV20-1
CSASRPSGSYNEQFF
TGCAGTGCTAGTAGGCCTAGCGGATCCTACAATGAGCAGTTCTTC
>once|TRBJ2-5|-|TRBV5-5
CASSLGKGISETQYF
TGTGCCAGCAGCTTAGGAAAAGGGATATCGGAGACCCAGTACTTC
>-|TRBJ2-1|-|TRBV10-3
CAISEREPYNEQFF
TGTGCCATCAGTGAGCGGGAGCCCTACAATGAGCAGTTCTTC
>-|TRBJ1-5|-|TRBV2
CASSVWGDSNQPQHF
TGTGCCAGCAGTGTATGGGGGGATAGCAATCAGCCCCAGCATTTT
>once|TRBJ2-3|-|TRBV7-9
CASSLDSTDTQYF
TGTGCCAGCAGCTTAGACAGCACAGATACGCAGTATTTT
>-|TRBJ1-5|TRBD1|TRBV24-1
CATSDPRGQPQHF
TGTGCCACCAGTGACCCCAGGGGGCAGCCCCAGCATTTT
>few|TRBJ1-1|-|TRBV28
CASSVGGNTEAFF
TGTGCCAGCAGCGTAGGGGGAAACACTGAAGCTTTCTTT
>-|TRBJ1-3|TRBD1|TRBV28
CASSSPGQGSGNTIYF
TGTGCCAGCAGTTCTCCGGGACAGGGGAGTGGAAACACCATATATTTT
>once|TRBJ2-1|-|TRBV4-2
CASSPGANEQFF
TGTGCCAGCAGCCCGGGGGCCAATGAGCAGTTCTTC
>-|TRBJ2-1|TRBD2|TRBV3-1/TRBV3-2
CARYVVAGGANEQFF
TGTGCCAGATATGTGGTAGCGGGAGGCGCCAATGAGCAGTTCTTC
>-|TRBJ2-7|TRBD1|TRBV27
CASSQTPGQSYEQYF
TGTGCCAGCAGCCAGACCCCGGGACAGTCCTACGAGCAGTACTTC
>-|TRBJ2-1|-|TRBV6-1
CASSDLPGPASYNEQFF
TGTGCCAGCAGTGACCTCCCGGGGCCCGCGTCCTACAATGAGCAGTTCTTC
>-|TRBJ1-5|-|TRBV7-8
CASSSTYRDNQPQHF
TGTGCCAGCAGCTCCACTTACAGGGACAATCAGCCCCAGCATTTT
>-|TRBJ1-2|-|TRBV18
CASSPPGREGYTF
TGTGCCAGCTCACCCCCCGGCAGGGAAGGCTACACCTTC
>-|TRBJ2-7|TRBD1|TRBV5-1
CASRPIPGQTYEQYF
TGCGCCAGCCGCCCCATACCGGGACAGACCTACGAGCAGTACTTC
>-|TRBJ1-1|-|TRBV12-3/TRBV12-4
CASGNSFNTEAFF
TGTGCCAGCGGTAACAGCTTTAACACTGAAGCTTTCTTT
>-|TRBJ1-6|-|TRBV5-4
CASSVGGISSYNSPLHF
TGTGCCAGCAGCGTGGGCGGAATCAGCTCCTATAATTCACCCCTCCACTTT
>-|TRBJ2-7|TRBD2|TRBV30
CARGPGLAGEDGSYEQYF
TGTGCCCGCGGACCGGGACTAGCGGGAGAAGACGGCTCCTACGAGCAGTACTTC
>-|TRBJ2-3|TRBD1|TRBV19
CASNEGQGPDTQYF
TGTGCCAGTAATGAAGGACAGGGGCCAGATACGCAGTATTTT
>-|TRBJ2-5|TRBD2|TRBV19
CASSTVAGGPWETQYF
TGTGCCAGTAGTACCGTAGCGGGAGGGCCTTGGGAGACCCAGTACTTC
>-|TRBJ1-5|-|TRBV30
CASPRAPNQPQHF
TGTGCCTCTCCGAGGGCGCCTAATCAGCCCCAGCATTTT
>-|TRBJ2-2|-|TRBV28
CASSFRDGGSGELFF
TGTGCCAGCAGTTTCCGGGACGGAGGATCCGGGGAGCTGTTTTTT
>-|TRBJ2-2|-|TRBV24-1
CATSDSGNPGELFF
TGTGCCACCAGTGATTCAGGGAATCCCGGGGAGCTGTTTTTT
>few|TRBJ2-1|TRBD2|TRBV19
CASTISGSSYNEQFF
TGTGCCAGTACCATAAGCGGGAGCTCCTACAATGAGCAGTTCTTC
>-|TRBJ2-5|TRBD2|TRBV10-3
CAIGAGGGETQYF
TGTGCCATCGGAGCGGGAGGAGGGGAGACCCAGTACTTC
>once|TRBJ1-2|TRBD1|TRBV6-5
CASSYGGTANYGYTF
TGTGCCAGCAGTTACGGAGGGACAGCCAACTATGGCTACACCTTC
>few|TRBJ1-5|-|TRBV7-2
CASSWDNQPQHF
TGTGCCAGCAGCTGGGATAATCAGCCCCAGCATTTT
>-|TRBJ1-2|-|TRBV5-1
CASSLTSGTGYTF
TGCGCCAGCAGCCTAACATCAGGGACGGGCTACACCTTC
>-|TRBJ1-2|-|TRBV7-9
CASSLSVLVLYGYTF
TGTGCCAGCAGCTTGTCGGTGCTCGTACTCTATGGCTACACCTTC
>-|TRBJ1-2|-|TRBV12-3/TRBV12-4
CASATGLGYGYTF
TGTGCCAGCGCAACTGGACTAGGCTATGGCTACACCTTC
>-|TRBJ2-1|TRBD2|TRBV6-2/TRBV6-3
CASSYGTGTTPYNEQFF
TGTGCCAGCAGTTACGGGACCGGGACTACCCCCTACAATGAGCAGTTCTTC
>few|TRBJ2-5|-|TRBV2
CASRHRFLQETQYF
TGTGCCAGCAGGCATAGGTTCCTCCAAGAGACCCAGTACTTC
>-|TRBJ2-2|-|TRBV9
CASSVGTTNTGELFF
TGTGCCAGCAGCGTAGGGACAACGAACACCGGGGAGCTGTTTTTT
>-|TRBJ2-7|-|TRBV7-2
CASSAEQGGYEQYF
TGTGCCAGCAGCGCGGAGCAAGGGGGTTACGAGCAGTACTTC
>once|TRBJ1-2|TRBD1|TRBV18
CASSPARGDSNYGYTF
TGTGCCAGCTCACCAGCTAGGGGGGACAGTAACTATGGCTACACCTTC
>-|TRBJ2-5|-|TRBV24-1
CATSDRTAQETQYF
TGTGCCACCAGTGATAGGACAGCACAAGAGACCCAGTACTTC
>-|TRBJ1-1|TRBD1|TRBV5-1
CASNDRGPNTEAFF
TGCGCCAGCAATGACAGGGGACCGAACACTGAAGCTTTCTTT